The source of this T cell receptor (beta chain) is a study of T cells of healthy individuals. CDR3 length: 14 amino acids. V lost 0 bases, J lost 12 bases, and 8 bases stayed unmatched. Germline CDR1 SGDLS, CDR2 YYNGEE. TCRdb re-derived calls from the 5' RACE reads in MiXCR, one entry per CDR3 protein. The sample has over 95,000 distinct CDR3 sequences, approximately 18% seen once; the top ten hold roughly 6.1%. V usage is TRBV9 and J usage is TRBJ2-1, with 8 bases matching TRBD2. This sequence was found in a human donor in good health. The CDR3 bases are TGTGCCAGCAGCGTAGACGGGGGGGCGATCCGGCAGTTCTTC. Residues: CASSVDGGAIRQFF.